The following is a T cell receptor (beta chain) sequence with its context. Its matching antigen is unknown. Germline V lookup: CDR1 SGHNT, CDR2 YENEEA. The CDR3 consists of 15 residues. Germline trimming cut 5 bases from V and 5 bases from J; bases unmatched to any gene: 10. The data were taken from a study of shared clonotypes between healthy human individuals. On the study more broadly: Three plates each covered CD4 naive and memory; CD8 naive two, CD8 memory one. Whole-study results and caveats: Rarefaction curves obtained for sorted subsets showed sequencing incomplete despite large depth. Unshared clonotypes carried lower generation probabilities than those common to all four donors.

The protocol was immunoSEQ multiplex PCR, while the TCRdb copy is restricted to in-frame clones and leaves out a portion. The sample includes 2 million to 2.5 million clones, 90% to 97% of them seen just once. Both subsets, CD45RA+ naive and CD45RA-negative memory, were split from the CD4+ cells. The chain recombines TRBV11-3 with TRBJ2-5; 8 nucleotides align to TRBD1. This receptor was obtained from a man aged 18 to 29 in good health. The sample taken for sequencing was naive CD4+ T cells sorted from blood. Subset given: CD45RA+ positively selected. For the CDR3, the DNA is TGTGCCAGCAGCGTAGGGACAGGTTCGGGGGAGACCCAGTACTTC. Translation gives CASSVGTGSGETQYF.